The clone carrying this T cell receptor beta chain was counted once. Antigen: not known. Here immunoSEQ multiplex PCR was the method, and the copy in TCRdb shows in-frame clones only, minus some. The profile shows under 150,000 clones, around four fifths of them singletons. This entry comes from a study of T cell responses to AZD1222 COVID-19 vaccine. Notes on the study in general: There were repertoire samples only from the period after the peak T cell response. In a largely white British group with more females than males, clonal diversity was possibly underestimated. Increased Spike-specific TCR breadth and depth were observed after two AZD1222 doses.

In germline, CDR1 is LGHNA, CDR2 YNFKEQ. Trimming took off 0 bases at V and 3 bases at J, with 7 bases between the two ends. The CDR3 contains 14 residues. This TCR was sampled from an adult in good health. The chain carries TRBV4-2 and TRBJ2-3; D remains ambiguous. This specimen consisted of peripheral blood, obtained on day 0 of MenACWY control vaccination. The CDR3 here is CASSQDYRTDTQYF. CDR3 coding DNA: TGTGCCAGCAGCCAAGATTATCGAACAGATACGCAGTATTTT.